A single sample gave rise to the 26 T cell receptor beta chains below, sequenced in a study of CD8 T cells in Susac syndrome. The authors reverse transcribed roughly 0.5 to 1 ug RNA with random hexamers. TCRdb re-analysed the immunoSEQ multiplex PCR reads in MiXCR, keeping a single row per CDR3 protein. Found here are some 450,000 distinct CDR3 sequences, 75% to 90% of them singletons; the top ten hold about 0.1%. Sequencing was done on a sample of CD8+ T cells from PBMCs. The source is a human donor with multiple sclerosis.

This rearrangement joins TRBV28 to TRBJ2-1; D may be TRBD2 (5 bases). There are 18 residues in the CDR3. V lost 1 base and J 4 bases, leaving 20 bases between the germline ends. Germline V gene sequence: CDR1 MDHEN, CDR2 SYDVKM. The CDR3 DNA reads TGTGCCAGCAGTTTATCCATAGTTTGGTATAGCGTATACAATGAGCAGTTCTTC. Amino acids: CASSLSIVWYSVYNEQFF. Based on the CDR3 plus reference TRBV28 and TRBJ2-1, the full variable domain is DVKVTQSSRYLVKRTGEKVFLECVQDMDHENMFWYRQDPGLGLRLIYFSYDVKMKEKGDIPEGYSVSREKKERFSLILESASTNQTSMYLCASSLSIVWYSVYNEQFFGPGTRLTVL.

The chain combines TRBV3-1 with TRBJ2-1, with D possibly TRBD2 on 7 matching bases. CDR1 is LGHDT, CDR2 YNNKEL, per germline (reference sequence). The V end was cut by 2 bases, the J end by 8 bases, with 16 bases between. The CDR3 is made up of 15 amino acids. The CDR3 region has the DNA TGTGCCAGCAGCCAAAGGTGGGGGGGCAGCGATGAGCAGTTCTTC. Its protein is CASSQRWGGSDEQFF.

The CDR3 spells CASEGGKTEAFF. The CDR3 DNA reads as TGTGCCAGTGAGGGAGGTAAGACTGAAGCTTTCTTT. This chain links TRBV30 with TRBJ1-1; the D is unclear. The V and J ends lost 8 bases and 5 bases respectively, with 15 bases between them. The CDR3 sequence is 12 residues long. Per the germline V gene, CDR1 is GTSNPN and CDR2 is SVGIG (reference sequence). Full variable domain (rest looked up from reference TRBV30 and TRBJ1-1): SQTIHQWPATLVQPVGSPLSLECTVEGTSNPNLYWYRQAAGRGLQLLFYSVGIGQISSEVPQNLSASRPQDRQFILSSKKLLLSDSGFYLCASEGGKTEAFFGQGTRLTVV.

The chain carries TRBV7-9 and TRBJ2-5; TRBD1 aligns across 9 bases. CDR3 length: 14 amino acids. In germline, CDR1 is SEHNR, CDR2 FQNEAQ (reference sequence). V gave up 5 bases and J gave up 5 bases; unmatched junction bases: 6. The CDR3 protein is CASSQTGTGETQYF. CDR3 nucleotide sequence: TGTGCCAGCAGCCAGACCGGGACAGGGGAGACCCAGTACTTC. The full variable domain, with the rest looked up from reference TRBV7-9 and TRBJ2-5, is DTGVSQNPRHKITKRGQNVTFRCDPISEHNRLYWYRQTLGQGPEFLTYFQNEAQLEKSRLLSDRFSAERPKGSFSTLEIQRTEQGDSAMYLCASSQTGTGETQYFGPGTRLLVL.

This clonotype occurred a few times. The rearrangement uses TRBV2 and TRBJ2-7; no reliable D call. The CDR3 runs 13 residues. The ends were cut back, 3 bases at V and 2 bases at J, with 8 bases in the middle. Germline CDR1 is SNHLY and CDR2 is FYNNEI. As DNA, the CDR3 is TGTGCCAGCAGTGATGGCGGCGCCTACGAGCAGTACTTC. Encoded protein: CASSDGGAYEQYF.

The rearrangement joins TRBV30 to TRBJ2-7; 8 positions match TRBD1. This CDR3 is built from 14 residues. Unmatched junction bases numbered 9, after V lost 2 bases and J lost 6 bases. The V gene's germline CDR1 is GTSNPN and CDR2 SVGIG (reference sequence). The CDR3 region has the DNA TGTGCCTGGAGTACCGGGACAGGAAAGGCCGAGCAGTACTTC. Protein product: CAWSTGTGKAEQYF.

V and J are TRBV25-1 and TRBJ1-1; perhaps TRBD1 as D (6 bases). The germline CDR1 and CDR2 sequences are MGHDK and SYGVNS. The CDR3 totals 14 residues. Trimming shortened V by 8 bases and J by 4 bases, and 17 bases separated the two germline ends. CDR3 in DNA: TGTGCCAGCCGCCTAGGGGGGGATACCACTGAAGCTTTCTTT. Amino acid sequence: CASRLGGDTTEAFF.

This chain uses TRBV5-4 with TRBJ2-3, with D uncertain. V was trimmed by 1 base and J by 5 bases, leaving 14 bases between them. CDR1 is SGHNT, CDR2 YYREEE, per germline (reference sequence). The CDR3 runs 15 residues. CDR3 region: CASSLTATGVDTQYF. As DNA, the CDR3 is TGTGCCAGCAGCTTGACCGCGACTGGGGTAGATACGCAGTATTTT. The full variable domain, with the rest looked up from reference TRBV5-4 and TRBJ2-3, is ETGVTQSPTHLIKTRGQQVTLRCSSQSGHNTVSWYQQALGQGPQFIFQYYREEENGRGNFPPRFSGLQFPNYSSELNVNALELDDSALYLCASSLTATGVDTQYFGPGTRLTVL.

The chain is built from TRBV28 and TRBJ1-1, with D perhaps TRBD1 (5 bases). Germline CDR1 and CDR2: MDHEN and SYDVKM. The V end was cut by 2 bases, the J end by 4 bases, with 17 bases between. The CDR3 spans 16 residues. The CDR3 region has the DNA TGTGCCAGCAGTTTACCCGGACAAGGGCCGGGCACTGAAGCTTTCTTT. As protein: CASSLPGQGPGTEAFF.

The rearrangement links TRBV3-1 to TRBJ2-1; D is possibly TRBD1 or TRBD2 (5 bases each). Germline-derived CDR1 and CDR2 are LGHDT and YNNKEL (reference sequence). The CDR3 is 16 amino acids. V lost 4 bases and J 5 bases, leaving 18 bases between the germline ends. The CDR3 spells CASSPFEGFVDNEQFF. Written as DNA, the CDR3 is TGTGCCAGCAGCCCTTTTGAGGGGTTCGTCGACAATGAGCAGTTCTTC.

This chain links TRBV6-1 with TRBJ2-5; no reliable D call. V was clipped by 0 bases and J by 7 bases, with 9 bases between them. The CDR3 extends over 13 amino acids. CDR1 and CDR2 (germline): MNHNS, SASEGT. CDR3 nucleotide sequence: TGTGCCAGCAGTGAAGCGCAACCAGGGACCCAGTACTTC. Protein product: CASSEAQPGTQYF.

The chain employs TRBV12-3 or TRBV12-4 and TRBJ2-1; TRBD2 matches 7 bases. V trimming: 3 bases; J trimming: 15 bases; junction bases outside the gene matches: 5. This CDR3 is 11 amino acids long. The CDR3 protein is CASSFAGEGFF. CDR3 nucleotides: TGTGCCAGCAGTTTCGCGGGAGAGGGGTTCTTC.

This clonotype was found a few times. The chain employs TRBV11-2 and TRBJ1-1; 9 bases map to TRBD1. This CDR3 has 14 residues. Per germline, CDR1 SGHAT and CDR2 FQNNGV. With 3 bases clipped from V and 5 bases from J, the junction kept 4 bases outside the gene matches. CDR3 DNA: TGTGCCAGCAGCTTCCCCGGACAGGGGACTGAAGCTTTCTTT. Translated, it gives CASSFPGQGTEAFF.

The chain links TRBV20-1 to TRBJ2-1, with a possible D match to TRBD2 (5 bases). V was cut by 0 bases and J by 2 bases, with 11 bases left in between. The length of the CDR3 is 15 residues. Germline V gene lookup returns CDR1 DFQATT and CDR2 SNEGSKA (reference sequence). The CDR3 is CSARDEDSAYNEQFF. CDR3 sequence (DNA): TGCAGTGCTAGAGATGAAGATAGCGCCTACAATGAGCAGTTCTTC.

The CDR3 region is CASSLAGFRAEETQYF. CDR3 DNA: TGCGCCAGCAGCTTGGCCGGCTTCCGGGCGGAGGAGACCCAGTACTTC. The chain carries TRBV5-1 and TRBJ2-5; D is unclear. V was shortened by 0 bases and J by 5 bases, with 17 bases between the two germline ends. The CDR3 runs to 16 residues. The germline V gene has CDR1 SGHRS and CDR2 YFSETQ.

The CDR3 reads CAISESRSGEQYF. The CDR3 nucleotides are TGTGCCATCAGTGAGTCGAGGAGCGGCGAGCAGTACTTC. The chain has TRBV10-3 and TRBJ2-7, with D possibly matching TRBD2 (5 bases). The CDR3 spans 13 residues. The germline CDR1 and CDR2 sequences are ENHRY and SYGVKD. Trimming left V 0 bases short and J 6 bases short, with 9 bases between.

The chain uses TRBV7-9 and TRBJ2-3; a possible D gene is TRBD1 (6 bases). The length of the CDR3 is 16 residues. CDR1 is SEHNR and CDR2 is FQNEAQ in the germline V gene (reference sequence). V was trimmed by 5 bases and J by 0 bases, leaving 15 bases between them. CDR3 bases: TGTGCCAGCAGCCCCGCTTGGGGGCGAAGCACAGATACGCAGTATTTT. Translation gives CASSPAWGRSTDTQYF.

V gene TRBV5-1 combines with J gene TRBJ2-3, with D perhaps given as TRBD1 or TRBD2 (5 bases each). This CDR3 region has 14 residues. Germline CDR1 SGHRS, CDR2 YFSETQ. Between the trimmed V and J ends, which lost 3 bases and 4 bases, there was a span of 12 bases. CDR3: CASSWGTRADTQYF. The CDR3 bases are TGCGCCAGCAGCTGGGGGACCAGAGCAGATACGCAGTATTTT. The variable domain in full, with the rest retrieved from reference TRBV5-1 and TRBJ2-3, is KAGVTQTPRYLIKTRGQQVTLSCSPISGHRSVSWYQQTPGQGLQFLFEYFSETQRNKGNFPGRFSGRQFSNSRSEMNVSTLELGDSALYLCASSWGTRADTQYFGPGTRLTVL.

Here the CDR3 reads CASSPSGSGGYEQFF. The CDR3, as DNA: TGCGCCAGCAGCCCATCGGGTAGCGGGGGCTATGAGCAGTTCTTC. This chain links TRBV4-1 with TRBJ2-1; 9 positions match TRBD2. V dropped 4 bases and J dropped 8; count of bases not matched to a gene: 9. Germline CDR1 MGHRA, CDR2 YSYEKL. CDR3 length: 15 residues.

The chain links TRBV7-9 to TRBJ2-1; D is perhaps TRBD1 or TRBD2 (5 bases each). Germline V gene lookup returns CDR1 SEHNR and CDR2 FQNEAQ (reference sequence). The V and J ends lost 5 bases and 4 bases respectively, with 12 bases between them. CDR3 size: 14 residues. The CDR3 region has the DNA TGTGCCAGCAGCGCCGGGACCAAATACAATGAGCAGTTCTTC. Protein: CASSAGTKYNEQFF.

Only one count was recorded for this clonotype. This rearrangement joins TRBV5-1 to TRBJ2-1; TRBD2 might be the D (5 bases). V lost 2 bases to trimming and J lost 7 bases, with 16 bases between them. This CDR3 is 15 amino acids long. From germline, CDR1 is SGHRS and CDR2 YFSETQ. CDR3 DNA: TGCGCCAGCAGCTTAGGTGAGGGCAGCCCTAATGAGCAGTTCTTC. This sequence encodes CASSLGEGSPNEQFF.

This clonotype was recorded once. This chain uses TRBV2 with TRBJ2-1; the match to TRBD2 covers 8 bases. Unmatched junction bases numbered 6, after V lost 2 bases and J lost 3 bases. This CDR3 has 16 residues. Germline V gene data show CDR1 as SNHLY and CDR2 as FYNNEI. The CDR3 here is CASSETSGTSYNEQFF. The CDR3 bases are TGTGCCAGCAGTGAAACGTCCGGGACTAGCTACAATGAGCAGTTCTTC.

This clonotype was counted once. V usage is TRBV28 and J usage is TRBJ2-1, with D perhaps TRBD1 or TRBD2 (6 bases each). Germline-derived CDR1 and CDR2 are MDHEN and SYDVKM. The CDR3 extends over 16 amino acids. Between the trimmed V and J ends, which lost 5 bases and 0 bases, there was a span of 14 bases. The DNA for the CDR3 is TGTGCCAGCAGTCCGTCGAGGGGGGCCTCCTACAATGAGCAGTTCTTC. Encoded protein: CASSPSRGASYNEQFF.

This clonotype was seen once. The J gene is TRBJ2-5, the V gene TRBV25-1, with D tentatively TRBD2 (6 bases). The V gene's germline CDR1 is MGHDK and CDR2 SYGVNS. The ends were cut back, 8 bases at V and 9 bases at J, with 16 bases in the middle. CDR3 size: 12 residues. This CDR3 reads CASSRLVTAQYF. The CDR3 coding sequence is TGTGCCAGCTCAAGACTAGTTACGGCCCAGTACTTC.

This sequence joins TRBV29-1 and TRBJ2-7, with 7 bases identical to TRBD2. Trimming took 3 bases from V and 6 from J; bases not matched to a gene: 2. CDR3 length equals 11 residues. Germline-derived CDR1 and CDR2 are SQVTM and ANQGSEA. CDR3 in DNA: TGCAGCGTTGAGTGGGGGGGCGAGCAGTACTTC. This sequence encodes CSVEWGGEQYF.

The rearrangement links TRBV28 to TRBJ1-5; D remains ambiguous. This CDR3 contains 13 residues. V gave up 6 bases and J gave up 7 bases, with 13 bases separating them. Per germline, CDR1 MDHEN and CDR2 SYDVKM. The CDR3 is CASSNGVGQPQHF. The DNA of the CDR3 is TGTGCCAGCAGCAATGGGGTTGGGCAGCCCCAGCATTTT.